This T cell receptor beta chain was documented in a study of shared clonotypes between healthy human individuals. As for the study in general: A donor's plate count was three for CD4 naive and three for CD4 memory; CD8 naive had two and CD8 memory one.

Comment on this clone: The antigen remains unidentified.

The CDR3 is made up of 13 amino acids. The germline V and J ends were trimmed by 8 bases and 0 bases, with 13 bases remaining between them. CDR1 is GTSNPN and CDR2 is SVGIG in the germline V gene (reference sequence). As processed by the authors: Filtering differed for immunoSEQ, which gave only junction sequences without quality scores. Sequencing used immunoSEQ multiplex PCR; TCRdb keeps in-frame clones, though not all of them. That table gives V, J and clone size, and the DNA gave D and trimming. Of 2.3 million or so clones listed, approximately 93% are singletons. Study observations and caveats: Limitation of the genetic and exposure-history diversity represented came from the few donors.

Sequenced material: naive CD4+ T cells from PBMCs. The subset here: CD45RA+ positively selected. J is TRBJ1-1 and V is TRBV30; D unresolved. The sequence came from a man younger than 35 in good health. Some clones in this sample may be carry-over from other donors' samples. As DNA, the CDR3 is TGTGCCGTACGGAGGATAATGAACACTGAAGCTTTCTTT. As protein: CAVRRIMNTEAFF.